This T cell receptor beta chain comes out of a study of CD8+CD57+ T cells in acquired aplastic anemia. As for this clonotype: Given the absence of the conserved phenylalanine or tryptophan at the CDR3 end, a read error is likely. It is unclear where the CDR3 begins or ends on the DNA, so no DNA is shown, and the CDR3 is as TCRdb lists it.

Both TCR beta VDJ combination and CDR3 sequence profiling were carried out. Genomic DNA was the template for this profiling. TCRdb recomputed calls from the reads with MiXCR, one row per CDR3 protein. The table shows some 410,000 distinct CDR3 sequences, with roughly 64% occurring only once. Including both end residues, the CDR3 is 14 amino acids long. Germline V gene data show CDR1 as MNHEY and CDR2 as SVGEGT. The sample was sorted CD4+, CD8+, or CD8+CD57+ T cells (not recorded which) from PBMCs. The V call is TRBV6-2 or TRBV6-3, the J call TRBJ2-3; the table's D call, TRBD1, has no DNA check behind it. This TCR was recovered from a human donor in good health, serving as a control. CDR3 sequence reads: CASTTGFMHRYAVV.